This TCR beta chain was found in a study of T cell responses to AZD1222 COVID-19 vaccine (dated by TCRdb to 2020 to 2022). Regarding the study in general: AZD1222 recipients with second doses at about 4 weeks or about 12 weeks were pooled, because spike-specific TCR depth and breadth did not differ between schedules. Trial participants were enrolled by age into subgroups of 18-55, 56-69 and 70-plus years, and approximately 150, 30 and 60 TCR-sequenced participants, respectively, were included in these subgroups. TCR sequencing was performed for fewer than 250 trial participants, of whom 200 to 220 were given two doses of AZD1222 and around 25 were given two doses of MenACWY control vaccine.

The research as a whole found: In the small 56-69-year group, the increase in depth fell short of significance, most likely because of low power. Only 5 to 7 AZD1222 recipients were SARS-CoV-2 seropositive at baseline, limiting conclusions about previously exposed vaccinees. CD4 TCRs associated with the vaccine covered the entire spike protein, and the dominant responses were in regions 160-218 and 743-854. Because no day 14 peak-response samples were available, the repertoires could be characterized only after the peak T cell response. Most participants were white British and females outnumbered males, and the authors suggested that clonal diversity may have been underestimated. Epitopes outside the regions mutated in the B.1.351 and B.1.1.7 variants were reportedly recognized by nearly half of the unique spike-specific TCRs. A significant rise in spike-specific TCR breadth and depth was observed after two AZD1222 doses relative to day 0 and relative to MenACWY recipients.

As to this clone: It has no known antigen specificity. Per-base quality was not reported, and no clone a single base away is much larger than it.

The CDR3 regions of human TCRbeta chains were subjected to immunosequencing. Processing in the source paper ran as follows. Repertoire TCRs were checked for matches against a reference library of SARS-CoV-2-specific TCRs that had been generated using the MIRA antigen-specificity platform. Breadth meant the fraction of unique TCRs that were SARS-CoV-2-associated, whereas depth meant the fraction of total T cells that were SARS-CoV-2-associated. Using the MIRA data, every spike-specific TCR was mapped to the spike region that the TCR reacted to and assigned to either a CD4 or a CD8 class. Log10-transformed breadth and depth values were compared by one-way ANOVA with Sidak's multiple comparisons tests. In TCRdb, the immuneACCESS table is reduced to in-frame sequences with V and J assigned. These tables do not hold every clone; where another copy was compared, an unresolved V gene accounts for under half, and the others remain unexplained. V and J calls and clone size are as listed in that table; D and trimming were resolved from the DNA. This sample lists 70,000 to 90,000 clones; about nine tenths were detected once. Roughly 2.3% of the sample comes from the top ten.

The sample's time point label, decoded: baseline before first vaccination. Vaccinee samples were obtained from the UK trials COV001 and COV002, which included a single-blind randomized controlled phase 2/3 trial of AZD1222 (ChAdOx1 nCoV-19) in healthy adults. Trial participant PBMC samples were collected at day 0 and day 28 after the second dose for TCRbeta chain sequencing. The sequence was collected from an adult in good health. The input for sequencing was peripheral blood, taken on day 0 of AZD1222 vaccination.

The bases read TGCGCCAGCAGCTTGGAAACAGGGGGGCGTACTGAAGCTTTCTTT. It encodes CASSLETGGRTEAFF. Recombination connected TRBV5-1 to TRBJ1-1; TRBD1 lines up with 8 middle nucleotides. Via the germline V gene, CDR1 is SGHRS and CDR2 YFSETQ. The cysteine opens and the phenylalanine closes a CDR3 of 15 amino acids. Just the 45-base CDR3 DNA is kept, in frame starting at base 1. V is cut back by 0 bases and J by 5 bases, with 6 bases in the junction unmatched.